Shown below are 11 T cell receptor beta chains from a single sample sequenced in a study of shared clonotypes between healthy human individuals. Sequencing was performed with immunoSEQ multiplex PCR; in TCRdb, only in-frame clones are kept and a portion is missing. Found here are 450,000 to 500,000 clones, 79% of them singletons; the top ten hold about an eighth. The specimen was PBMCs. Receptors originate from a woman aged 40 to 50 in good health. Some clones in this sample may be carry-over from other donors' samples.

V is TRBV10-3 and J is TRBJ2-2; 10 nucleotides line up with TRBD2. The trim removed 7 bases at V and 0 bases at J, leaving 5 bases unmatched. The CDR3 totals 16 residues. Per germline, CDR1 ENHRY and CDR2 SYGVKD. CDR3 nucleotide sequence: TGTGCCATCAATGGAGGACTAGCGGCGAACACCGGGGAGCTGTTTTTT. Encoded protein: CAINGGLAANTGELFF.

The gene calls are TRBV6-5 and TRBJ2-7; TRBD2 aligns across 10 bases. Unmatched junction bases numbered 8, after V lost 6 bases and J lost 6 bases. This CDR3 contains 14 residues. In germline, CDR1 is MNHEY, CDR2 SVGAGI. The CDR3 DNA sequence: TGTGCCAGCAGCCGGCTAGCGGGAGATCTCGAGCAGTACTTC. It codes for CASSRLAGDLEQYF.

The J gene is TRBJ2-1, the V gene TRBV27; possible D gene TRBD2, 6 bases. Germline lookup yields CDR1 MNHEY and CDR2 SMNVEV (reference sequence). Trimming stripped 3 bases from V and 7 bases from J, with 10 bases between. The CDR3 covers 13 residues. CDR3 sequence: CASSLGLPNEQFF. For the CDR3, the DNA is TGTGCCAGCAGTTTGGGACTTCCGAATGAGCAGTTCTTC.

The chain is built from TRBV30 and TRBJ1-2; no clear D. The CDR3 covers 12 residues. Trimming took off 0 bases at V and 6 bases at J, with 8 bases between the two ends. CDR1 and CDR2 (germline): GTSNPN, SVGIG (reference sequence). CDR3 amino acids: CAWSVRPDGYTF. CDR3 in DNA: TGTGCCTGGAGTGTACGCCCTGATGGCTACACCTTC.

J is TRBJ2-7 and V is TRBV27; either TRBD1 or TRBD2 may supply D (5 bases each). The germline V gene encodes CDR1 MNHEY and CDR2 SMNVEV (reference sequence). The CDR3 is made up of 14 amino acids. Trimming stripped 5 bases from V and 5 bases from J, with 16 bases between. CDR3 loop: CASSPSPGRDEQYF. The DNA of the CDR3 is TGTGCCAGCAGTCCGTCACCGGGACGAGACGAGCAGTACTTC.

The gene calls are TRBV5-4 and TRBJ2-5, with D uncertain. This CDR3 contains 13 residues. CDR1 and CDR2 (germline): SGHNT, YYREEE (reference sequence). The ends were cut back, 2 bases at V and 2 bases at J, with 7 bases in the middle. The CDR3, as DNA: TGTGCCAGCAGCTTAAGGGAACAAGAGACCCAGTACTTC. It encodes CASSLREQETQYF.

The V call is TRBV6-6, the J call TRBJ1-5, with a tentative D call TRBD1 (5 bases). Trimming pared 1 base from V and 9 bases from J, leaving 16 bases between. The CDR3 length is 15 residues. CDR1 and CDR2 (germline): MNHNY, SVGAGI (reference sequence). CDR3 DNA: TGTGCCAGCAGTTACTTTTCCGCCCCCCAGGGGCCCCAGCATTTT. Residues: CASSYFSAPQGPQHF.

This rearrangement joins TRBV9 to TRBJ2-7, with D possibly being TRBD2 (5 bases). The CDR3 sequence is 14 residues long. V dropped 4 bases and J dropped 7 bases, with 18 bases sitting between them. Germline values: CDR1 SGDLS, CDR2 YYNGEE. CDR3 coding DNA: TGTGCCAGCAGCCCGAGCGGTCTCGGCGGGGAGCAGTACTTC. This gives the protein CASSPSGLGGEQYF.

The chain combines TRBV11-2 with TRBJ2-1; 9 positions match TRBD2. Germline-derived CDR1 and CDR2 are SGHAT and FQNNGV. The CDR3 loop spans 13 amino acids. J lost 9 bases, V lost 10 bases, and 10 bases had no gene match. This chain's CDR3 is CATRREGDREQFF. The CDR3 DNA sequence: TGTGCCACTCGGCGGGAGGGGGACCGTGAGCAGTTCTTC.

The rearrangement joins TRBV11-2 to TRBJ1-2, with D maybe TRBD1 (6 bases). This CDR3 spans 15 amino acids. V lost 3 bases, J lost 6 bases, and 17 bases lay in between. Germline lookup yields CDR1 SGHAT and CDR2 FQNNGV. The CDR3 sequence: CASSFAPLTGDGYTF. The CDR3 DNA reads TGTGCCAGCAGCTTTGCACCTCTGACAGGAGATGGCTACACCTTC.

The chain is built from TRBV28 and TRBJ2-2; TRBD2 aligns across 9 bases. From germline, CDR1 is MDHEN and CDR2 SYDVKM. With 8 bases clipped from V and 6 bases from J, the junction kept 10 bases outside the gene matches. This CDR3 region has 15 residues. This CDR3 reads CASYASGRNSGELFF. The CDR3 DNA sequence: TGTGCCAGCTACGCCAGCGGGAGGAATTCCGGGGAGCTGTTTTTT.